A selection of T cell receptor beta chains follows, all from one sample in a study of vaccination and CD4 T cells after COVID-19. TCRdb passed the PCR reads through MiXCR, listing each CDR3 protein once. This sample yields almost 6,000 distinct CDR3 sequences, of which about a third are seen a single time; approximately 28% belongs to the top ten. These receptors are not linked to any known antigen. What was sequenced was CD4+ T cells from blood, cultured in vitro. The receptors derive from a human donor in good health. Each CDR3 is given with its conserved first and last residue. D genes are given only for firm matches. The size of a clone is reported for some rows only, either as once, few or many, or as a class for expanded clones.

>14|NA|NA|TRBV19|TRBJ2-3
TGTGCCAGTAGTCCCCTAGTACTGGCAGATACGCAGTATTTT
CASSPLVLADTQYF
>13|NA|TRBD1|TRBV25-1|TRBJ2-1
TGTGCCAGCACTAAACCAGGGGGCAAGGAGCAGTTCTTC
CASTKPGGKEQFF
>15|NA|NA|TRBV24-1|TRBJ2-5
TGTGCCACCAGTGAGGGGCAGCGCAACCAAGAGACCCAGTACTTC
CATSEGQRNQETQYF
>12|NA|NA|TRBV30|TRBJ2-7
TGTGCCTGGGGGACCTCTGCCTACGAGCAGTACTTC
CAWGTSAYEQYF
>17|NA|NA|TRBV4-2|TRBJ2-7
TGTGCCAGCAGCCAAGATCAATATTGGGGCAGCTCCTACGAGCAGTACTTC
CASSQDQYWGSSYEQYF
>14|NA|NA|TRBV6-5|TRBJ2-1
TGTGCCAGCAGTTACAGGGCAGGTCACAATGAGCAGTTCTTC
CASSYRAGHNEQFF
>13|once|NA|TRBV20-1|TRBJ1-1
TGCAGTGCTAGAGGTAGTTTGAACACTGAAGCTTTCTTT
CSARGSLNTEAFF
>15|NA|NA|TRBV6-1|TRBJ1-3
TGTGCCAGCAGTGAGCGCTCCTTCTCTGGAAACACCATATATTTT
CASSERSFSGNTIYF
>11|few|NA|TRBV5-8|TRBJ2-4
TGTGCCAGCACGGTTAAAAACATTCAGTACTTC
CASTVKNIQYF
>14|NA|NA|TRBV11-2|TRBJ1-2
TGTGCCAGCAGCTTATTATCGGGCTCTCGTGGCTACACCTTC
CASSLLSGSRGYTF
>14|NA|NA|TRBV20-1|TRBJ2-3
TGCAGTGCTAGCTGGCAGGGGTCCACAGATACGCAGTATTTT
CSASWQGSTDTQYF
>15|medium-sized|NA|TRBV2|TRBJ1-5
TGTGCCAGCAGCAGAGACCCAGGGGGCAATCAGCCCCAGCATTTT
CASSRDPGGNQPQHF
>15|NA|NA|TRBV2|TRBJ1-6
TGTGCCAGCAGTGAGGGGACACTTCAAACCTCACCCCTCCACTTT
CASSEGTLQTSPLHF
>14|NA|TRBD1|TRBV9|TRBJ2-5
TGTGCCAGCAGCGAGACAGGGGGCTTAGAGACCCAGTACTTC
CASSETGGLETQYF
>14|NA|TRBD1|TRBV7-3|TRBJ2-5
TGTGCCAGCAGCTCGGGACAGGGGTTTGCGACCCAGTACTTC
CASSSGQGFATQYF
>15|NA|NA|TRBV5-1|TRBJ2-7
TGCGCCAGCAACCAAGGGGACACTTGGAGAAACGAGCAGTACTTC
CASNQGDTWRNEQYF
>13|NA|NA|TRBV5-1|TRBJ1-2
TGCGCCAGCAGCTTGGCTTTATTTAGTGGCTACACCTTC
CASSLALFSGYTF
>15|few|TRBD2|TRBV7-3|TRBJ2-3
TGTGCCAGCAGCTTAAGGTCGGGGGGGCTAGATACGCAGTATTTT
CASSLRSGGLDTQYF
>12|NA|NA|TRBV18|TRBJ1-2
TGTGCCAGCTCGGACAATAACTATGGCTACACCTTC
CASSDNNYGYTF
>16|medium-sized|NA|TRBV15|TRBJ1-3
TGTGCCACCAGCAGAGATCGGGTAGCCTCTGGAAACACCATATATTTT
CATSRDRVASGNTIYF
>12|few|NA|TRBV2|TRBJ2-3
TGTGCCAGCAGACGTACAGCAGATACGCAGTATTTT
CASRRTADTQYF
>16|NA|TRBD2|TRBV5-1|TRBJ2-5
TGCGCCAGCAGCCCCACTCGGGGGGGTCTCCAAGAGACCCAGTACTTC
CASSPTRGGLQETQYF
>15|NA|NA|TRBV20-1|TRBJ2-5
TGCAGTGCTTATAAGCTAAAGATAGCGGAAGAGACCCAGTACTTC
CSAYKLKIAEETQYF
>16|few|TRBD2|TRBV6-4|TRBJ2-3
TGTGCCAGCAGTAAAACCGGGACTAGCGGCACAGATACGCAGTATTTT
CASSKTGTSGTDTQYF
>16|NA|NA|TRBV20-1|TRBJ1-1
TGCAGTGCGCCTAACCCAGGGGTGGGGTGGAACACTGAAGCTTTCTTT
CSAPNPGVGWNTEAFF
>14|NA|NA|TRBV20-1|TRBJ1-1
TGCAGTGCGATGGGGGACACCATGAACACTGAAGCTTTCTTT
CSAMGDTMNTEAFF
>13|NA|NA|TRBV20-1|TRBJ2-3
TGCAGTGCTAGAGATCCCAGGGCAGATACGCAGTATTTT
CSARDPRADTQYF
>14|few|NA|TRBV10-1|TRBJ1-1
TGCGCCAGCAGTGAGTCGCGGAAGAACACTGAAGCTTTCTTT
CASSESRKNTEAFF
>14|NA|NA|TRBV12-3/TRBV12-4|TRBJ2-5
TGTGCCAGCAGTCATAGGACAGTCCAAGAGACCCAGTACTTC
CASSHRTVQETQYF
>13|NA|TRBD1|TRBV2|TRBJ2-7
TGTGCCGGGAACCTGGACAGGGGGCCTGAGCAGTACTTC
CAGNLDRGPEQYF
>13|NA|TRBD1|TRBV20-1|TRBJ1-2
TGCAGTGTTTCGACAGGGGGGGACTATGGCTACACCTTC
CSVSTGGDYGYTF
>14|NA|NA|TRBV6-1|TRBJ1-2
TGTGCCAGCAGTAGACGGAGTCAAGTCTATGGCTACACCTTC
CASSRRSQVYGYTF
>15|NA|TRBD2|TRBV10-3|TRBJ2-1
TGTGCCATCGGTTCTTCTAGCGGGGGCCCCTATGAGCAGTTCTTC
CAIGSSSGGPYEQFF
>15|NA|NA|TRBV5-1|TRBJ2-2
TGCGCCAGCAGCTTGGGGAACAGGGACGCCGGGGAGCTGTTTTTT
CASSLGNRDAGELFF
>15|few|NA|TRBV6-1|TRBJ1-5
TGTGCCAGCAGTGAAGTAGCGGGGGTAGGCCAGCCCCAGCATTTT
CASSEVAGVGQPQHF
>15|NA|NA|TRBV4-2|TRBJ1-5
TGTGCCAGCAGCTTGACGACCACGGGCAATCAGCCCCAGCATTTT
CASSLTTTGNQPQHF
>14|NA|NA|TRBV27|TRBJ2-7
TGTGCCAGCAGTTTGGACGGAGGAGCCTACGAGCAGTACTTC
CASSLDGGAYEQYF
>12|few|TRBD2|TRBV5-1|TRBJ2-5
TGCGCGGTCGGGAGGAACCAAGAGACCCAGTACTTC
CAVGRNQETQYF
>16|NA|NA|TRBV7-8|TRBJ1-2
TGTGCCAGCAGCTTAGGGGGGCCGGGGTACGGCTATGGCTACACCTTC
CASSLGGPGYGYGYTF
>13|few|TRBD1|TRBV14|TRBJ1-2
TGTGCCAGCAGCCAGGGGACAGCGGATGGCTACACCTTC
CASSQGTADGYTF
>12|medium-sized|NA|TRBV20-1|TRBJ2-7
TGCAGTGCTAGAGGAGCCGGCTCCGAGCAGTACTTC
CSARGAGSEQYF
>10|NA|NA|TRBV6-1|TRBJ2-1
TGTGCCATATATGGGAGACGGTCGGAGTTC
CAIYGRRSEF
>15|NA|NA|TRBV6-1|TRBJ1-1
TGTGCCAGCAGTAGTTGGACCGGTATGAACACTGAAGCTTTCTTT
CASSSWTGMNTEAFF
>14|NA|NA|TRBV25-1|TRBJ1-6
TGTGCCAGCAGTGGGGGGGGGCCCGCGTCACCCCTCCACTTT
CASSGGGPASPLHF
>17|few|NA|TRBV6-5|TRBJ1-6
TGTGCCAGCAGTTACGACGGGAAAAGCTCCTATAATTCACCCCTCCACTTT
CASSYDGKSSYNSPLHF
>14|NA|NA|TRBV12-3/TRBV12-4|TRBJ1-5
TGTGCCAGCACCCTACAGGGAGTTAAGCGGCCCCAGCATTTT
CASTLQGVKRPQHF
>14|few|TRBD2|TRBV24-1|TRBJ2-5
TGTGCCACCAGTGAATCGGGGGGTAGGGAGACCCAGTACTTC
CATSESGGRETQYF
>11|NA|NA|TRBV6-5|TRBJ1-1
TGTGCCAGCAGTTATCTTACTGAAGCTTTCTTT
CASSYLTEAFF
>14|few|NA|TRBV12-3/TRBV12-4|TRBJ1-1
TGTGCCAGCAGCTTCAATCGCGGGAACACTGAAGCTTTCTTT
CASSFNRGNTEAFF
>13|few|TRBD1|TRBV7-2|TRBJ1-3
TGTGCCTGGGGACAGGGGCAAGAAAACACCATATATTTT
CAWGQGQENTIYF
>15|NA|NA|TRBV6-5|TRBJ2-5
TGTGCCAGCAGTTCTAATCGGGCAGAGAAAGAGACCCAGTACTTC
CASSSNRAEKETQYF